This record concerns one TCR beta chain sequence. The entry originates in a study of tumor-infiltrating lymphocytes in localized non-small cell lung cancer. The assay was immunoSEQ multiplex PCR, and TCRdb's table has in-frame clones only and misses some. The top ten clones hold roughly 31% of a sample with approximately 6,700 clones, around 74% of them seen once. V was shortened by 7 bases and J by 0 bases, with 15 bases between the two germline ends. Germline V gene lookup returns CDR1 MGHRA and CDR2 YSYEKL. The CDR3 contains 16 residues. Input material: lung tumor tissue. The rearrangement links TRBV4-1 to TRBJ1-4; D perhaps matches TRBD1 (5 bases). The receptor was isolated from a human donor with non-small cell lung cancer. The CDR3 sequence is CASTRGGGSTNEKLFF. The CDR3, as DNA: TGCGCCAGCACCCGGGGGGGTGGCTCAACTAATGAAAAACTGTTTTTT.